The 26 T cell receptor beta chains listed next were all sequenced from one sample in a study of blood T cell repertoires in COVID-19 (dated by TCRdb to 2020 to 2021). Library method: the immunoSEQ multiplex PCR assay. The table comes from immuneACCESS by way of TCRdb, which keeps in-frame sequences with V and J called. Part of the clones is missing from these tables; in studies checked, under half for an unresolved V gene and the rest for unknown reasons. The table for this sample lists 220,000 or so clones; about 86% of them were counted only once. Of the sample, around 9.6% is held by the ten largest clones. The sequencing input was peripheral blood. These TCRs come from a woman aged 50 to 65 with COVID-19, enrolled during active disease.

This chain joins TRBV4-3 and TRBJ1-4; D ambiguous. This CDR3 contains 15 residues. V lost 2 bases to trimming and J lost 2 bases, with 9 bases between them. The germline V gene has CDR1 LGHNA and CDR2 YSLEER. CDR3 DNA sequence: TGCGCCAGCAGCCAAATAACCTATACTAATGAAAAACTGTTTTTT. Residues: CASSQITYTNEKLFF.

V and J are TRBV5-4 and TRBJ2-3; tentatively, D is TRBD2 (6 bases). The CDR3 length is 15 residues. V gave up 1 base and J gave up 6 bases, with 15 bases separating them. Germline V gene data show CDR1 as SGHNT and CDR2 as YYREEE (reference sequence). The CDR3 region is CASSLPSVGGDTQYF. The CDR3 DNA reads TGTGCCAGCAGCTTGCCCTCCGTTGGGGGGGATACGCAGTATTTT.

Comments on this clone: Other nucleotide sequences in the sample specify the same CDR3. This chain links TRBV5-1 with TRBJ1-2; D perhaps matches TRBD1 (5 bases). The CDR3 contains 14 residues. Trimming pared 0 bases from V and 2 bases from J, leaving 8 bases between. Looked up from germline, CDR1 is SGHRS and CDR2 is YFSETQ. The CDR3 spells CASSLGTGNYGYTF. The DNA for the CDR3 is TGCGCCAGCAGCTTGGGCACAGGAAACTATGGCTACACCTTC.

This clone appeared once. This sequence joins TRBV6-5 and TRBJ2-7; a possible D gene is TRBD1 (6 bases). The CDR3 loop spans 12 amino acids. Trimming took 8 bases from V and 4 from J, leaving 12 bases between them. From germline, CDR1 is MNHEY and CDR2 SVGAGI. This CDR3 reads CASGGSLYEQYV. CDR3 nucleotide sequence: TGTGCCAGCGGGGGCAGCTTGTACGAGCAGTACGTC.

The chain has TRBV5-4 and TRBJ2-4; 13 bases are a match to TRBD2. J was trimmed by 6 bases and V by 0 bases; bases with no gene match: 3. The germline CDR1 and CDR2 sequences are SGHNT and YYREEE (reference sequence). CDR3 length equals 16 residues. The CDR3 sequence is CASSLGLAGGGNIQYF. The CDR3 coding sequence is TGTGCCAGCAGCTTGGGACTAGCGGGGGGTGGAAACATTCAGTACTTC.

CDR3 coding DNA: TGCGCCAGCAGCCGGGACAGGGCTGGAAACACCGGGGAGCTGTTTTTT. Its protein is CASSRDRAGNTGELFF. The chain links TRBV5-1 to TRBJ2-2, with TRBD1 identical over 9 bases. CDR1 SGHRS and CDR2 YFSETQ come from the germline V gene. The junction had 6 bases not matched to a gene; V was cut back by 4 bases and J by 2 bases. CDR3 length equals 16 residues.

J is TRBJ2-3 and V is TRBV5-1; possible D gene TRBD1, 5 bases. The germline V and J ends were trimmed by 0 bases and 8 bases, with 10 bases remaining between them. The CDR3 is 13 amino acids. Germline V gives CDR1 SGHRS, CDR2 YFSETQ. CDR3 sequence: CASSLGRGTTQYF. The CDR3 DNA reads TGCGCCAGCAGCTTGGGAAGGGGCACTACGCAGTATTTT. The full variable domain, rest sourced from reference TRBV5-1 and TRBJ2-3, is KAGVTQTPRYLIKTRGQQVTLSCSPISGHRSVSWYQQTPGQGLQFLFEYFSETQRNKGNFPGRFSGRQFSNSRSEMNVSTLELGDSALYLCASSLGRGTTQYFGPGTRLTVL.

The genes are TRBV19 and TRBJ1-5; D is ambiguous. V gave up 3 bases and J gave up 0 bases, with 12 bases separating them. This CDR3 is built from 16 residues. CDR1 LNHDA and CDR2 SQIVND come from the germline V gene (reference sequence). The DNA of the CDR3 is TGTGCCAGTAGTATTCGGACTCCCGCTAGCAATCAGCCCCAGCATTTT. Translating it yields CASSIRTPASNQPQHF. Full variable domain (outside the CDR3, taken from reference TRBV19 and TRBJ1-5): DGGITQSPKYLFRKEGQNVTLSCEQNLNHDAMYWYRQDPGQGLRLIYYSQIVNDFQKGDIAEGYSVSREKKESFPLTVTSAQKNPTAFYLCASSIRTPASNQPQHFGDGTRLSIL.

This chain joins TRBV13 and TRBJ1-1; D call uncertain. This CDR3 region has 14 residues. Germline V CDR1 and CDR2: PRHDT, FYEKMQ (reference sequence). With 5 bases removed from V and 1 base from J, the gap between germline ends came to 11 bases. The DNA of the CDR3 is TGTGCCAGCAGCCCCCCGGGGAGGAACACTGAAGCTTTCTTT. It is translated as CASSPPGRNTEAFF.

This clone was seen more than once but under ten times. CDR3 sequence reads: CASSRGRGRGAGTGTQYF. The DNA of the CDR3 is TGTGCCAGCAGCCGAGGGCGTGGGCGGGGGGCCGGTACGGGGACCCAGTACTTC. This sequence joins TRBV3-1 (or the pseudogene TRBV3-2) and TRBJ2-5, with 8 bases aligning to TRBD2. CDR1 and CDR2 from the germline V gene are LGHDT and YNNKEL (reference sequence). The CDR3 has 18 residues. V dropped 4 bases and J dropped 7; count of bases not matched to a gene: 20.

The rearrangement links TRBV6-2 or TRBV6-3 to TRBJ1-5; TRBD1 might be the D (6 bases). Per the germline V gene, CDR1 is MNHEY and CDR2 is SVGEGT. This CDR3 spans 15 amino acids. Trimming took off 5 bases at V and 2 bases at J, with 13 bases between the two ends. The CDR3 protein is CASSTTGNRNQPQHF. DNA for the CDR3: TGTGCCAGCAGTACTACAGGGAATCGCAATCAGCCCCAGCATTTT.

This chain uses TRBV6-5 with TRBJ1-6; D may be TRBD1 (6 bases). The germline V and J ends were trimmed by 10 bases and 14 bases, with 18 bases remaining between them. The germline gives CDR1 MNHEY, CDR2 SVGAGI. This CDR3 is built from 12 residues. The CDR3: CATLGPEGALHF. CDR3 nucleotides: TGTGCCACCCTTGGGCCCGAGGGGGCCCTCCACTTT.

The chain carries TRBV30 and TRBJ1-5; D is possibly TRBD1 (5 bases). The CDR3 runs 15 residues. CDR1 and CDR2 (germline): GTSNPN, SVGIG (reference sequence). V dropped 3 bases and J dropped 1 base, with 13 bases sitting between them. The CDR3 spells CAWRNAGLSNQPQHF. CDR3 coding DNA: TGTGCCTGGAGGAACGCAGGGTTGAGCAATCAGCCCCAGCATTTT. Supplemented by reference TRBV30 and TRBJ1-5, the full variable domain reads SQTIHQWPATLVQPVGSPLSLECTVEGTSNPNLYWYRQAAGRGLQLLFYSVGIGQISSEVPQNLSASRPQDRQFILSSKKLLLSDSGFYLCAWRNAGLSNQPQHFGDGTRLSIL.

This chain joins TRBV28 and TRBJ1-6; weak D call: TRBD1 (5 bases). The germline V and J ends were trimmed by 6 bases and 2 bases, with 14 bases remaining between them. CDR3 length: 16 amino acids. Germline lookup yields CDR1 MDHEN and CDR2 SYDVKM. This CDR3 is CASRGAGGTYNSPLHF. Here the CDR3 DNA reads TGTGCCAGCAGAGGGGCGGGGGGGACCTATAATTCACCCCTCCACTTT.

The rearrangement uses TRBV3-1 (or the pseudogene TRBV3-2) and TRBJ1-3; no definite D call. Germline V CDR1 and CDR2: LGHDT, YNNKEL (reference sequence). The CDR3 runs 13 residues. V shed 0 bases and J shed 5 bases, with 5 bases lying between them. The CDR3 sequence: CASSQDHRNTIYF. In DNA form, the CDR3 reads TGTGCCAGCAGCCAAGATCATCGAAACACCATATATTTT.

The rearrangement joins TRBV12-3 or TRBV12-4 to TRBJ1-1; D is unclear. The CDR3 has 13 residues. V dropped 3 bases and J dropped 3 bases, with 8 bases sitting between them. The CDR3 here is CASSFGGHTEAFF. CDR3 coding DNA: TGTGCCAGCAGTTTTGGAGGGCACACTGAAGCTTTCTTT.

This clone was seen more than once but under ten times. V and J are TRBV5-4 and TRBJ1-3; the D gene is possibly TRBD1 (5 bases). This CDR3 spans 15 amino acids. Germline V gene data show CDR1 as SGHNT and CDR2 as YYREEE (reference sequence). V was clipped by 3 bases and J by 1 base, with 11 bases between them. The CDR3: CASSWGEGSGNTIYF. The CDR3 DNA follows: TGTGCCAGCAGCTGGGGGGAAGGTTCTGGAAACACCATATATTTT. Supplemented by reference TRBV5-4 and TRBJ1-3, the full variable domain reads ETGVTQSPTHLIKTRGQQVTLRCSSQSGHNTVSWYQQALGQGPQFIFQYYREEENGRGNFPPRFSGLQFPNYSSELNVNALELDDSALYLCASSWGEGSGNTIYFGEGSWLTVV.

The CDR3 DNA reads TGTGCCAGCAGCTTAGGGGGACTAGTTACTACGCAGTATTTT. Protein sequence: CASSLGGLVTTQYF. The J gene is TRBJ2-3, the V gene TRBV13, with TRBD2 matching over 8 bases. Looked up from germline, CDR1 is PRHDT and CDR2 is FYEKMQ (reference sequence). Trimming at V came to 0 bases and at J to 8 bases, leaving 4 bases not matched to a gene. This CDR3 has 14 residues.

In the case of this clone: Sequence at one end of the junction differs from germline and may be a read error. V gene TRBV2 combines with J gene TRBJ2-1; weak D call: TRBD1 (6 bases). CDR1 and CDR2 from the germline V gene are SNHLY and FYNNEI. The CDR3 extends over 12 amino acids. CDR3 bases: TGTGCCAGCAGTGATAGGGGACACCGCTTGCTCTTC. It is translated as CASSDRGHRLLF.

This chain links TRBV6-6 with TRBJ2-1; D unresolved. Per the germline V gene, CDR1 is MNHNY and CDR2 is SVGAGI (reference sequence). This CDR3 region has 15 residues. The ends were cut back, 4 bases at V and 14 bases at J, with 24 bases in the middle. The CDR3 reads CASSSSNIHMAREFF. Written as DNA, the CDR3 is TGTGCCAGCAGTTCTTCAAACATCCACATGGCCCGTGAGTTCTTC.

This sequence joins TRBV5-4 and TRBJ2-3, with 7 bases lining up with TRBD1. This CDR3 comprises 14 residues. Trimming took 6 bases from V and 0 from J; bases not matched to a gene: 4. In germline, CDR1 is SGHNT, CDR2 YYREEE (reference sequence). The CDR3 here is CASTDRASTDTQYF. The CDR3 DNA reads TGTGCCAGCACTGACAGGGCTAGCACAGATACGCAGTATTTT. Filled out from reference TRBV5-4 and TRBJ2-3, the complete variable domain reads ETGVTQSPTHLIKTRGQQVTLRCSSQSGHNTVSWYQQALGQGPQFIFQYYREEENGRGNFPPRFSGLQFPNYSSELNVNALELDDSALYLCASTDRASTDTQYFGPGTRLTVL.

V usage is TRBV21-1 and J usage is TRBJ1-5; the D call of TRBD1 is as the table states it, not checked on the DNA. TRBV21-1 is shown as a pseudogene. The CDR3 is made up of 17 amino acids. CDR3: CASRKGGQRESNQPQHF. CDR3 coding DNA: TGTGCCAGCAGGAAAGGGGGACAGCGAGAAAGCAATCAGCCCCAGCATTTT.

The DNA of the CDR3 is TGTGCCAGCAGCTTCTGGGGGCGCGGTGGAAACACCATATATTTT. It yields the protein CASSFWGRGGNTIYF. V and J are TRBV7-2 and TRBJ1-3, with D possibly matching TRBD1 (6 bases). Trimming cost V 3 bases and J 3 bases, with 12 bases left between them. Germline V gene sequence: CDR1 SGHTA, CDR2 FQGNSA. The CDR3 runs to 15 residues.

The rearrangement uses TRBV19 and TRBJ2-1; the D gene is possibly TRBD1 (8 bases). CDR3 size: 12 residues. V lost 4 bases and J 15 bases, leaving 16 bases between the germline ends. Germline CDR1 and CDR2: LNHDA and SQIVND (reference sequence). CDR3 sequence: CASSTRQGRGFF. CDR3 coding DNA: TGTGCCAGTAGTACTCGACAGGGGAGGGGGTTCTTC.

The chain combines TRBV7-2 with TRBJ1-1; D remains ambiguous. With 2 bases removed from V and 0 bases from J, the gap between germline ends came to 13 bases. The CDR3 contains 16 residues. Per the germline V gene, CDR1 is SGHTA and CDR2 is FQGNSA. The CDR3 spells CASSLPSHPVNTEAFF. In DNA form, the CDR3 reads TGTGCCAGCAGCTTACCGTCCCACCCAGTGAACACTGAAGCTTTCTTT.

The chain carries TRBV11-3 and TRBJ2-1; 8 nucleotides line up with TRBD1. With 4 bases clipped from V and 3 bases from J, the junction kept 5 bases outside the gene matches. The CDR3 is 15 amino acids. Germline CDR1 SGHNT, CDR2 YENEEA. In nucleotides, the CDR3 is TGTGCCAGCAGCTCCAGACAGGGGATCTACAATGAGCAGTTCTTC. Translation: CASSSRQGIYNEQFF.